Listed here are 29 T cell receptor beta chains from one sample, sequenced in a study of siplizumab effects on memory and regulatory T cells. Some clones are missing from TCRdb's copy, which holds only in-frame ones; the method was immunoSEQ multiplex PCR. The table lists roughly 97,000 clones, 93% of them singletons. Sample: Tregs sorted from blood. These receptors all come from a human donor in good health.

CDR3 in amino acids: CASSLRSTGGGYTF. Here the CDR3 DNA reads TGTGCCAGCAGTTTACGGTCGACAGGCGGGGGCTACACCTTC. J is TRBJ1-2 and V is TRBV27, with D possibly TRBD1 on 6 matching bases. V lost 2 bases to trimming and J lost 8 bases, with 15 bases between them. Germline V lookup: CDR1 MNHEY, CDR2 SMNVEV (reference sequence). This CDR3 contains 14 residues.

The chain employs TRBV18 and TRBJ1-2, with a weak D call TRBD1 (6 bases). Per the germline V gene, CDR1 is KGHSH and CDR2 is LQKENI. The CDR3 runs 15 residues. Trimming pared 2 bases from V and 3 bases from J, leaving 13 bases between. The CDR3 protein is CASSPRGGAYYGYTF. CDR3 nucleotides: TGTGCCAGCTCACCAAGGGGGGGAGCCTACTATGGCTACACCTTC.

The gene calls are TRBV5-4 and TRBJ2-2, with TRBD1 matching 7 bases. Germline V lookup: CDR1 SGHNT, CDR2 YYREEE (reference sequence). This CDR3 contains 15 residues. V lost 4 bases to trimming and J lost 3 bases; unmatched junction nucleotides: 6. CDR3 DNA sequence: TGTGCCAGCAGCCGCGACAGGGCGGACACCGGGGAGCTGTTTTTT. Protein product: CASSRDRADTGELFF.

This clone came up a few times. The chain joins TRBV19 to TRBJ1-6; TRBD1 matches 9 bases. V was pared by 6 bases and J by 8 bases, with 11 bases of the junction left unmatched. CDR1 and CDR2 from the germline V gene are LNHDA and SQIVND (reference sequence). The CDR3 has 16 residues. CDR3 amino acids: CASRNQGQGPHSPLHF. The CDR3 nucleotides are TGTGCCAGTAGAAACCAGGGACAGGGTCCTCATTCACCCCTCCACTTT.

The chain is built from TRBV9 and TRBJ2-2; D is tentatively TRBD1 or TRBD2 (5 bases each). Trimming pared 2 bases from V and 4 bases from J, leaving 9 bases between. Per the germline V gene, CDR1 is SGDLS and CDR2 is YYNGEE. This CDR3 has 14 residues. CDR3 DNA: TGTGCCAGCAGCGTCGGGACGGCCACCGGGGAGCTGTTTTTT. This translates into CASSVGTATGELFF.

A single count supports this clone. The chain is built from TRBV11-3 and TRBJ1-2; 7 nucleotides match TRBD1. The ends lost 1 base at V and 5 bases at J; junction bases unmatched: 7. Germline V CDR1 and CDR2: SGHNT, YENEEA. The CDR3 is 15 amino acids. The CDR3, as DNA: TGTGCCAGCAGCTTAGTAGGGGGCGACAATTATGGCTACACCTTC. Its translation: CASSLVGGDNYGYTF.

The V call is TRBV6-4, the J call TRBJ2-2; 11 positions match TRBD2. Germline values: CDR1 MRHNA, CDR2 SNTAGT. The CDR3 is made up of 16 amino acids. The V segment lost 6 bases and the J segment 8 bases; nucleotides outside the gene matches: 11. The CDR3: CASRRTSGGPAGELFF. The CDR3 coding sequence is TGTGCCAGCAGGCGAACTAGCGGGGGCCCAGCGGGGGAGCTGTTTTTT.

This CDR3 is CASSLVPPGATRNTEAFF. The CDR3, as DNA: TGTGCCAGCAGCTTAGTTCCCCCGGGGGCCACTCGGAACACTGAAGCTTTCTTT. The chain carries TRBV7-6 and TRBJ1-1, with D possibly TRBD1 on 6 matching bases. The CDR3 length is 18 residues. The V gene's germline CDR1 is SGHVS and CDR2 FNYEAQ. Trimming pared 1 base from V and 1 base from J, leaving 19 bases between.

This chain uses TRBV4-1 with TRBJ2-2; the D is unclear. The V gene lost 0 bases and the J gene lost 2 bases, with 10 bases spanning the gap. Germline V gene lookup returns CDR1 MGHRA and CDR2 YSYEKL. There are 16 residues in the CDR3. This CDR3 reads CASSQDSGRNTGELFF. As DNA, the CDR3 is TGCGCCAGCAGCCAAGATTCGGGCAGAAACACCGGGGAGCTGTTTTTT.

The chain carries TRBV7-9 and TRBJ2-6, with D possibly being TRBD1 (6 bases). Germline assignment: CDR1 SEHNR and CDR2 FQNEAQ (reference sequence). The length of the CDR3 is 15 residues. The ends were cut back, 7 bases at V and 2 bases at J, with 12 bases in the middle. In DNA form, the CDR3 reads TGTGCCAGCAACTTCGCAGGGGCTGGGGCCAACGTCCTGACTTTC. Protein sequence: CASNFAGAGANVLTF.

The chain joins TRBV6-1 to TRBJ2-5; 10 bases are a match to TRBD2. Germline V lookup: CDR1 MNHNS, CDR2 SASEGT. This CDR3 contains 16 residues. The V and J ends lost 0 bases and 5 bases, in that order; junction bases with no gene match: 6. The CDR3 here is CASSEAQLAGTETQYF. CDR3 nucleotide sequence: TGTGCCAGCAGTGAAGCACAACTAGCGGGGACGGAGACCCAGTACTTC.

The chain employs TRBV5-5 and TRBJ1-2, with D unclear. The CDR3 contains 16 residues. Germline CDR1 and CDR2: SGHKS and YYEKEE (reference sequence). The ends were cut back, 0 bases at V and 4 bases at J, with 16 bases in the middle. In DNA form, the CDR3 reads TGTGCCAGCAGCTTGGGGAATTGGCTTTCAAGCTATGGCTACACCTTC. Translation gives CASSLGNWLSSYGYTF.

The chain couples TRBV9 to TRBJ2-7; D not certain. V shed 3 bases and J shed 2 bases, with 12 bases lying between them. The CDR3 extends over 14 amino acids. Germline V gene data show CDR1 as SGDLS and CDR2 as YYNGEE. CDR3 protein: CASSGSAEAYEQYF. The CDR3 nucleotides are TGTGCCAGCAGCGGGTCTGCTGAGGCCTACGAGCAGTACTTC.

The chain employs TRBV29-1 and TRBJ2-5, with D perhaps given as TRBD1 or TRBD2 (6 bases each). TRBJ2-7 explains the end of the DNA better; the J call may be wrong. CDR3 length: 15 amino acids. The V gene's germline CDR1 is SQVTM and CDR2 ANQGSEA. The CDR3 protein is CSIAEGIRTAYEQYF. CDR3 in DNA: TGCAGCATAGCGGAGGGGATACGGACAGCCTACGAGCAGTACTTC.

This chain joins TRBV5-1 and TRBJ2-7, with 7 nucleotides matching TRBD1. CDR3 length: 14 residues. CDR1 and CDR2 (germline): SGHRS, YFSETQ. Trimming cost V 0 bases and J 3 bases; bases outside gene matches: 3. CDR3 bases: TGCGCCAGCAGCTTGGACAGGGGAATCTACGAGCAGTACTTC. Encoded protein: CASSLDRGIYEQYF.

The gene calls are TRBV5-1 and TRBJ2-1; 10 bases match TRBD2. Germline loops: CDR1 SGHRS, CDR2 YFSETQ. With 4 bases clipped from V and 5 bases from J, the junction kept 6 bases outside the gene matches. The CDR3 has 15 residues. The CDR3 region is CASSPLAGGDNEQFF. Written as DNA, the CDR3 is TGCGCCAGCAGCCCATTAGCGGGGGGCGACAATGAGCAGTTCTTC.

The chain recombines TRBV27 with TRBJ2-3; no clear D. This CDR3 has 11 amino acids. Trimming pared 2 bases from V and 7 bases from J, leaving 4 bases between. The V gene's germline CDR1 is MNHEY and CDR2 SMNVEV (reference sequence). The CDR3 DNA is TGTGCCAGCAGTTTAGGAAATACGCAGTATTTT. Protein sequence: CASSLGNTQYF.

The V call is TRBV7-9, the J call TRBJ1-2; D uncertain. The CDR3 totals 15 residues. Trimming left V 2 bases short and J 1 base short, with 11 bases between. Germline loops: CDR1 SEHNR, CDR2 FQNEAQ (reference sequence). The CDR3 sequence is CASSLTVLLNYGYTF. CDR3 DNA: TGTGCCAGCAGCTTAACAGTACTACTTAACTATGGCTACACCTTC.

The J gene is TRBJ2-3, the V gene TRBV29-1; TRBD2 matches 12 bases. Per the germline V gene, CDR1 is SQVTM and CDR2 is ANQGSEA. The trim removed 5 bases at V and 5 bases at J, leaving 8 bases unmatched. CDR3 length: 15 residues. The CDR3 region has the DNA TGCAGCGTTACTAGCGGGGGGCGGTTTGGAGATACGCAGTATTTT. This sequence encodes CSVTSGGRFGDTQYF.

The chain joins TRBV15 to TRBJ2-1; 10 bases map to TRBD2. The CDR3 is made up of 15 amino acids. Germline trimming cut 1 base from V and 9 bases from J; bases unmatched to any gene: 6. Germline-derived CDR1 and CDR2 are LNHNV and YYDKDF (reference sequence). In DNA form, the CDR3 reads TGTGCCACCAGCAGAGCTAGCGGGGGAGTGGGTGAGCAGTTCTTC. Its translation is CATSRASGGVGEQFF.

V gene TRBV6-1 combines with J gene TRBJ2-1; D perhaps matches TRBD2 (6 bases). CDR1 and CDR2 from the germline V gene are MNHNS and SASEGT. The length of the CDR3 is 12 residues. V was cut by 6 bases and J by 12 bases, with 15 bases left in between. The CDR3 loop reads CASREGPAGQFF. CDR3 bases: TGTGCCAGCAGGGAGGGACCGGCCGGGCAGTTCTTC.

The CDR3: CASSEEFAGFF. In nucleotides, the CDR3 is TGTGCCAGCAGTGAAGAGTTTGCCGGGTTCTTT. V gene TRBV6-1 combines with J gene TRBJ1-1; D gene uncertain. This CDR3 is built from 11 residues. Germline values: CDR1 MNHNS, CDR2 SASEGT. V was shortened by 1 base and J by 14 bases, with 11 bases between the two germline ends.

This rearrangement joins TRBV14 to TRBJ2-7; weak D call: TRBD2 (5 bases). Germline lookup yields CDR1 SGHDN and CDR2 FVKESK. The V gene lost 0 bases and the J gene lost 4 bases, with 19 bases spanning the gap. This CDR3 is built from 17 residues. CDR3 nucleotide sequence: TGTGCCAGCAGCCAAGAGGTCGGACTTAGACCTTCTTACGAGCAGTACTTC. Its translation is CASSQEVGLRPSYEQYF.

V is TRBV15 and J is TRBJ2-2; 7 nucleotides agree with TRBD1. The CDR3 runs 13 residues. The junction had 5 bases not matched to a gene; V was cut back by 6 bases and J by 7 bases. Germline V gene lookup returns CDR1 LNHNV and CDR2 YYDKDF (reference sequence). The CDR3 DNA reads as TGTGCCACCAGTAACAGGGGCCTCGGGGAGCTGTTTTTT. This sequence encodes CATSNRGLGELFF.

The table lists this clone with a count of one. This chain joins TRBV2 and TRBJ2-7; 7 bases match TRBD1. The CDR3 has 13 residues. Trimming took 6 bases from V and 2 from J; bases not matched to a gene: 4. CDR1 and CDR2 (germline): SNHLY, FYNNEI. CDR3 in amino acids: CASRYRGAYEQYF. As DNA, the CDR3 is TGTGCCAGCAGGTACAGGGGTGCCTACGAGCAGTACTTC.

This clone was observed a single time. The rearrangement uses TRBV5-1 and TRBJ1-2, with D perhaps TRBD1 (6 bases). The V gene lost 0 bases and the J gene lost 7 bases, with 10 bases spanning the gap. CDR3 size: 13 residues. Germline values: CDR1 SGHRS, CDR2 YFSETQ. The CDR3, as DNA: TGCGCCAGCAGCTTGGAACAGGGCGGTGGCTACACCTTC. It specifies CASSLEQGGGYTF.

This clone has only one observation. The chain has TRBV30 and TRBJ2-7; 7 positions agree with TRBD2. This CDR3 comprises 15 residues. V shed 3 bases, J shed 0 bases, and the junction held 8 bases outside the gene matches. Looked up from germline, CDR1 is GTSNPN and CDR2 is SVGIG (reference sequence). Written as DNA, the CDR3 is TGTGCCTGGAGGGACCCCCCGGGGGGCTCCTACGAGCAGTACTTC. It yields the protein CAWRDPPGGSYEQYF.

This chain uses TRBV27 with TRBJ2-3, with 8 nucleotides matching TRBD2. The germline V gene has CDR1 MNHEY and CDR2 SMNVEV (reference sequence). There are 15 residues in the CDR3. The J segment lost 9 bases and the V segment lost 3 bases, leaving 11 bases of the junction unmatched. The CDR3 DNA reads TGTGCCAGCAGTTTGTCCATCGGGACTAGAGAAACGCAGTATTTT. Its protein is CASSLSIGTRETQYF.

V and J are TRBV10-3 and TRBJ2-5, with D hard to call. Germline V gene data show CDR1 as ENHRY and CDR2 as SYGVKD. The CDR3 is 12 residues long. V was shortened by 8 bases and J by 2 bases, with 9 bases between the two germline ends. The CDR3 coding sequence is TGTGCCATCGGAAGTAAACAAGAGACCCAGTACTTC. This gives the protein CAIGSKQETQYF.